This TCR beta chain is drawn from a study of blood T cell repertoires in COVID-19. Study context: T cells, B-cell-depleted T cells, or PBMCs supplied cDNA or gDNA.

The repertoire was sequenced with immunoSEQ multiplex PCR; TCRdb's copy has only in-frame clones and lacks some. The repertoire has about 210,000 clones, 88% of them found once; the top ten carry 1.6%. Germline trimming cut 6 bases from V and 0 bases from J; bases unmatched to any gene: 1. There are 13 residues in the CDR3. Germline-derived CDR1 and CDR2 are MNHEY and SVGAGI. V and J are TRBV6-5 and TRBJ1-2; 7 bases line up with TRBD1. Sequenced material: peripheral blood. The clonotype comes from a man aged 18 to 29 with active or convalescent COVID-19. CDR3 DNA sequence: TGTGCCAGCAGGCAGGGGGCTAACTATGGCTACACCTTC. It translates to CASRQGANYGYTF.